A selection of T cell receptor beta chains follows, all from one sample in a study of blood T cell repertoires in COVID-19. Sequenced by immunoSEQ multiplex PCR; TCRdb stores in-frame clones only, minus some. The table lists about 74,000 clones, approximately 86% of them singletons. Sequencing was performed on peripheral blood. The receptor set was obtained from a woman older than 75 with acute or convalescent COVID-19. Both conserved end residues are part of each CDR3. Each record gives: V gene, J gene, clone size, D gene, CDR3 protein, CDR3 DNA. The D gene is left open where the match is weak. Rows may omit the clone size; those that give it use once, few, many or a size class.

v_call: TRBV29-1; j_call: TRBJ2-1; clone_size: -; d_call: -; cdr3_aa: CSVAGRGRVSEQFF; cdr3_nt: TGCAGCGTTGCCGGTAGGGGGAGGGTTAGTGAGCAGTTCTTC
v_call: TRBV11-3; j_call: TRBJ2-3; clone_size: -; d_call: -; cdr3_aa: CASSFARTDTQYF; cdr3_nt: TGTGCCAGCAGCTTTGCTAGGACAGATACGCAGTATTTT
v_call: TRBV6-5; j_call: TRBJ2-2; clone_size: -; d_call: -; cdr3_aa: CASSQTNTGELFF; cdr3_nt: TGTGCCAGCAGTCAGACTAACACCGGGGAGCTGTTTTTT
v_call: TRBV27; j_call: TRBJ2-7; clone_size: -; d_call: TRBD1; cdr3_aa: CASKGQGSVQYF; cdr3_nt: TGTGCCAGCAAGGGACAGGGGTCAGTGCAGTACTTC
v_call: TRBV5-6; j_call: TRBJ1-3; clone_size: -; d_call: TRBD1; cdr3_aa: CASSGPDRGPDTIYF; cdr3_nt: TGTGCCAGCAGCGGCCCCGACAGGGGCCCTGACACCATATATTTT
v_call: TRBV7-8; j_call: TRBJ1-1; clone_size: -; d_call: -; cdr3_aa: CASSSRGRLEAFF; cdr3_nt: TGTGCCAGCAGCTCCCGGGGGAGACTAGAAGCTTTCTTT
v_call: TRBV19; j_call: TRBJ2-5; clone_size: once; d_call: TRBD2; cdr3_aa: CASSIKGLAGGETQYF; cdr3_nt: TGTGCCAGTAGTATAAAGGGACTAGCGGGGGGGGAGACCCAGTACTTC
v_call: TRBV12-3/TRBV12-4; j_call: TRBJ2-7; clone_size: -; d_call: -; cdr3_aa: CASSLALRYEQYF; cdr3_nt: TGTGCCAGCAGTTTAGCGCTAAGATACGAGCAGTACTTC
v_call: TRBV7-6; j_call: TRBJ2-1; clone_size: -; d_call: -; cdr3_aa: CASSLLSSANNEQFF; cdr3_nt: TGTGCCAGCAGCTTGTTGTCTAGCGCAAACAATGAGCAGTTCTTC
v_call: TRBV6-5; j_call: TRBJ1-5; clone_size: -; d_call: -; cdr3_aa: CASSYLGGNQPQHF; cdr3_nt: TGTGCCAGCAGTTACCTGGGAGGCAATCAGCCCCAGCATTTT
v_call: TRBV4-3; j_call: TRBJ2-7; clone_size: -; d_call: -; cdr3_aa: CASSQDQGQAYEQYF; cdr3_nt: TGCGCCAGCAGCCAAGATCAGGGCCAGGCCTACGAGCAGTACTTC
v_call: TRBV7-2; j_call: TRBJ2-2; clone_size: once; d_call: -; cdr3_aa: CASSLNQGTGELFF; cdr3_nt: TGTGCCAGCAGCCTAAACCAGGGGACCGGGGAGCTGTTTTTT
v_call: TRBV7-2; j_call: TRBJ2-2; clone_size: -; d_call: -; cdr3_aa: CASSLFQGNTGELFF; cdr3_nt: TGTGCCAGCAGCTTATTTCAGGGGAACACCGGGGAGCTGTTTTTT
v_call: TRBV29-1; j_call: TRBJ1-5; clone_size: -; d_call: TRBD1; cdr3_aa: CSVRDRDQPQHF; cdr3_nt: TGCAGCGTCCGGGACAGGGACCAGCCCCAGCATTTT
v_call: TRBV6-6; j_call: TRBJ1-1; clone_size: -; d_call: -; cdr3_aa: CASSFSRVNTEAFF; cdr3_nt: TGTGCCAGCAGCTTTTCACGAGTGAACACTGAAGCTTTCTTT
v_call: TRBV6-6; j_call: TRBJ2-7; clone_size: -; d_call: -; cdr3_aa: CASTPIRGSSYEQYF; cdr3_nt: TGTGCCAGCACCCCAATAAGGGGAAGTTCCTACGAGCAGTACTTC
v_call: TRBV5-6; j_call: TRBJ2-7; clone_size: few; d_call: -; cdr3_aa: CASSLRRSEQYF; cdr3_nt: TGTGCCAGCAGCTTGCGGAGGAGCGAGCAGTACTTC
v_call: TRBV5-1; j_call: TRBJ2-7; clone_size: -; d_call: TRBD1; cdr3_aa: CASSFGQGREQYF; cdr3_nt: TGCGCCAGCAGCTTCGGACAGGGTAGAGAGCAGTACTTC
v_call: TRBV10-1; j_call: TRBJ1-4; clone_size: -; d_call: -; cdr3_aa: CAIGLGDEKLFF; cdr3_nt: TGCGCCATCGGACTCGGGGATGAAAAACTGTTTTTT
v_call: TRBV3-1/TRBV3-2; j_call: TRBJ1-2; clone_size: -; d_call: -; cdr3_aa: CASSQDHAGTYGYTF; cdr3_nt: TGTGCCAGCAGCCAAGATCATGCGGGCACATATGGCTACACCTTC
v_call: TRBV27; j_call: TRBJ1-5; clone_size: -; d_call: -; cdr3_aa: CASSNRVSGQPQHF; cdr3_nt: TGTGCCAGCAGTAACAGGGTATCGGGTCAGCCCCAGCATTTT
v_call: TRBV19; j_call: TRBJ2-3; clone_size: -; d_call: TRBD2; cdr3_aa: CASSITRLADTLGDTQYF; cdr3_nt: TGTGCCAGTAGTATCACCCGACTAGCGGACACCTTAGGAGATACGCAGTATTTT
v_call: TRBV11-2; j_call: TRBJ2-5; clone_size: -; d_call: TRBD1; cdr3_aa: CASSGLDRRVGETQYF; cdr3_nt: TGTGCCAGCAGCGGACTGGACAGGCGGGTAGGGGAGACCCAGTACTTC
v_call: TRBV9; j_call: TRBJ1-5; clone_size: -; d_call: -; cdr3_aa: CASSVGREGGQPQHF; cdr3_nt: TGTGCCAGCAGCGTAGGAAGAGAGGGGGGGCAGCCCCAGCATTTT
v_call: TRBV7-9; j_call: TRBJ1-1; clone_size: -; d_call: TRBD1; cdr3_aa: CASSLADRGSRAFF; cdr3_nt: TGTGCCAGCAGCTTAGCCGACAGGGGATCTCGAGCTTTCTTT
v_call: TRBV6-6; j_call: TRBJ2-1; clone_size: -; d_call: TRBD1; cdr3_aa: CASSQPVQGGNNEQFF; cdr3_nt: TGTGCCAGCAGTCAGCCTGTACAGGGGGGCAACAATGAGCAGTTCTTC
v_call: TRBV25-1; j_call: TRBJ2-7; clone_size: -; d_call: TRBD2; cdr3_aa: CASSLTGLAGDLEQYF; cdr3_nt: TGTGCCAGCAGTCTGACGGGACTAGCGGGAGATCTCGAGCAGTACTTC
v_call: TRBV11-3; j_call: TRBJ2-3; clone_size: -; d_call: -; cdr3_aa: CASSSDGASTDTQYF; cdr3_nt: TGTGCCAGCAGCTCAGACGGTGCTAGCACAGATACGCAGTATTTT
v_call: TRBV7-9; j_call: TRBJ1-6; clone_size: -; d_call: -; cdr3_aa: CASSADTDNSPLHF; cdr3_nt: TGTGCCAGCAGCGCTGACACGGATAATTCACCCCTCCACTTT
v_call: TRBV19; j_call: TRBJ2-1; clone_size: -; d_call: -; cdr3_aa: CASSIDWTRPRAHFF; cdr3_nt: TGTGCCAGTAGTATAGACTGGACTCGGCCCAGAGCACACTTCTTC
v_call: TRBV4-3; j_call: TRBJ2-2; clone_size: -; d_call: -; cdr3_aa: CASSQEWRNTGELFF; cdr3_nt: TGCGCCAGCAGCCAAGAATGGAGGAACACCGGGGAGCTGTTTTTT
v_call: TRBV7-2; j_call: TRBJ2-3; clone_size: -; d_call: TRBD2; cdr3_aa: CASSAGTSGRGTQYF; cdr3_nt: TGTGCCAGCAGCGCAGGGACTAGCGGGCGGGGTACGCAGTATTTT
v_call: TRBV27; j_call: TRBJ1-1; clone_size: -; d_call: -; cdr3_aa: CASNQQGWGTEAFF; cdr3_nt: TGTGCCAGCAACCAACAGGGTTGGGGGACTGAAGCTTTCTTT
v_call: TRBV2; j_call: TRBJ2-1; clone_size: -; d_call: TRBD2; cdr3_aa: CASSEATVAGASYNEQFF; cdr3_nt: TGTGCCAGCAGTGAAGCCACAGTAGCGGGGGCCTCCTACAATGAGCAGTTCTTC
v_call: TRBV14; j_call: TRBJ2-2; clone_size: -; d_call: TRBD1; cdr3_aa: CASSARQGLRTGELFF; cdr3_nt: TGTGCCAGCAGCGCCCGACAGGGGCTGAGGACCGGGGAGCTGTTTTTT
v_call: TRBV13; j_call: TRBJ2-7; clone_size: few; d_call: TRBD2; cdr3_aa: CASSFGLAGVYEQYF; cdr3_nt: TGTGCCAGCAGCTTCGGACTAGCCGGGGTCTACGAGCAGTACTTC
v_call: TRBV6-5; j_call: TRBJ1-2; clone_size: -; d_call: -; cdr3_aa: CASSPSASGYGYTF; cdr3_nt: TGTGCCAGCAGTCCCTCGGCCTCGGGCTATGGCTACACCTTC
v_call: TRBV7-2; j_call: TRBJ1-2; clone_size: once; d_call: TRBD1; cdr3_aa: CASSPRTGMDYGYTF; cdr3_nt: TGTGCCAGCAGCCCGAGGACAGGGATGGACTATGGCTACACCTTC
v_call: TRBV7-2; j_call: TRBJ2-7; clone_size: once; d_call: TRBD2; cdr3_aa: CASSLRLAGDEQYF; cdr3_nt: TGTGCCAGCAGCTTAAGGCTAGCGGGAGATGAGCAGTACTTC
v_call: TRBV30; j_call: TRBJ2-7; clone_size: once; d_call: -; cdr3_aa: CAWSVPLATPGVEQYF; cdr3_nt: TGTGCCTGGAGTGTGCCGCTAGCAACCCCTGGGGTCGAGCAGTACTTC
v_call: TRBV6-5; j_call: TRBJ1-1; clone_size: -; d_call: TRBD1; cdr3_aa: CASSYSETGRTEAFF; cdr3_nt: TGTGCCAGCAGTTACTCAGAGACAGGGAGAACTGAAGCTTTCTTT
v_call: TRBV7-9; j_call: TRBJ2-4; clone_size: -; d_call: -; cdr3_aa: CASSLAGNIQYF; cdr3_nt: TGTGCCAGCAGCTTGGCTGGAAACATTCAGTACTTC